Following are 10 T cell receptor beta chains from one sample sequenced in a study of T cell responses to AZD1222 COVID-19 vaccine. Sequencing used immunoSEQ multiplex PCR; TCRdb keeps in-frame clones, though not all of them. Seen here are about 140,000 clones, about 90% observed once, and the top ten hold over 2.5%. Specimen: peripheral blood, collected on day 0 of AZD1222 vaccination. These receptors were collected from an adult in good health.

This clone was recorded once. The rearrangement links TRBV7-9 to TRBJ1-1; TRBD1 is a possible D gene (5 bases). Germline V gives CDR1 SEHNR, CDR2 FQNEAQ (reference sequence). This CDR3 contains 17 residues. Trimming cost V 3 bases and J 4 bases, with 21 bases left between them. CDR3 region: CASSLGEGYSRSTEAFF. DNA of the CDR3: TGTGCCAGCAGCTTGGGGGAAGGATACAGCCGGAGCACTGAAGCTTTCTTT.

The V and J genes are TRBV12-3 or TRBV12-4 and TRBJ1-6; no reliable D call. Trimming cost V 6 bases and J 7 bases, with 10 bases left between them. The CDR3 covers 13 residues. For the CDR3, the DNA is TGTGCCAGCAGCCTACCCCCCAATTCACCCCTCCACTTT. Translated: CASSLPPNSPLHF.

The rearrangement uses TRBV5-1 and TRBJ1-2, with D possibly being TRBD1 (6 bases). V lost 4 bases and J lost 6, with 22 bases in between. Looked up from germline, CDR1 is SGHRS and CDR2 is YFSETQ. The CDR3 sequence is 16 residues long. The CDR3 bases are TGCGCCAGCAGCCTCCGGGGGCGCAAGGAGGCAGATGGCTACACCTTC. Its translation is CASSLRGRKEADGYTF.

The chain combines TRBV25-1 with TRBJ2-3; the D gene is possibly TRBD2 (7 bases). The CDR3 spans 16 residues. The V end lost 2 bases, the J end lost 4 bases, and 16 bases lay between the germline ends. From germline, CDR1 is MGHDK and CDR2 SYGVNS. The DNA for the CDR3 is TGTGCCAGCAGTGAACGGGGTGCGGGGGCCGCAGATACGCAGTATTTT. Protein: CASSERGAGAADTQYF.

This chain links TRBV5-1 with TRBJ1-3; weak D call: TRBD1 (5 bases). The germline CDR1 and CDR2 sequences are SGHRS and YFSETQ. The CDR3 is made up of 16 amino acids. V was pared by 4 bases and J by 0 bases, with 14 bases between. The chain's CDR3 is CASSPNRQNSGNTIYF. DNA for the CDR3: TGCGCCAGCAGCCCCAACCGACAGAACTCTGGAAACACCATATATTTT. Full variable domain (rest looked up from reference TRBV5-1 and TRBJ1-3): KAGVTQTPRYLIKTRGQQVTLSCSPISGHRSVSWYQQTPGQGLQFLFEYFSETQRNKGNFPGRFSGRQFSNSRSEMNVSTLELGDSALYLCASSPNRQNSGNTIYFGEGSWLTVV.

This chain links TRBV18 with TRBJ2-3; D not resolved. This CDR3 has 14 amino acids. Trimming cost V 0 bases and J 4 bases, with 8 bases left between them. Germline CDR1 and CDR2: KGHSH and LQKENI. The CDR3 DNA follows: TGTGCCAGCTCACCACCATCTCCGGCAGATACGCAGTATTTT. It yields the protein CASSPPSPADTQYF.

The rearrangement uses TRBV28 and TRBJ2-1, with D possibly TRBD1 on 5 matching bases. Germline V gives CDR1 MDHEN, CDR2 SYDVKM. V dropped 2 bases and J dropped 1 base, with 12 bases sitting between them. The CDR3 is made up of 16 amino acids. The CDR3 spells CASSLQGRPSYNEQFF. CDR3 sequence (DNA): TGTGCCAGCAGTTTACAGGGTAGGCCGTCCTACAATGAGCAGTTCTTC.

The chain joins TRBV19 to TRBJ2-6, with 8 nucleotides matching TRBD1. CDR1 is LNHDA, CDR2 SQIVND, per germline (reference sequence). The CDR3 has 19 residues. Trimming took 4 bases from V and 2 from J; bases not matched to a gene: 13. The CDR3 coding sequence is TGTGCCAGTAGTAGTCGTCCGACAGGGGTATCTACTGGGGCCAACGTCCTGACTTTC. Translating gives CASSSRPTGVSTGANVLTF.

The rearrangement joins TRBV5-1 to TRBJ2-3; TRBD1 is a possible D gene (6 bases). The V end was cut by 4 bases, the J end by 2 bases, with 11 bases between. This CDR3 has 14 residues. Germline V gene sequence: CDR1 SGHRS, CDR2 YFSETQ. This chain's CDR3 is CASSIDRITDTQYF. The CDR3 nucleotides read TGCGCCAGCAGCATCGACAGGATCACAGATACGCAGTATTTT.

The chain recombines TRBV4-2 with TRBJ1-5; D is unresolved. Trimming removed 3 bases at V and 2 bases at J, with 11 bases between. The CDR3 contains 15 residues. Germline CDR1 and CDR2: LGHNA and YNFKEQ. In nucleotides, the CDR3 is TGTGCCAGCAGCCAGGAGAGGCAGGGCAATCAGCCCCAGCATTTT. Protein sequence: CASSQERQGNQPQHF.